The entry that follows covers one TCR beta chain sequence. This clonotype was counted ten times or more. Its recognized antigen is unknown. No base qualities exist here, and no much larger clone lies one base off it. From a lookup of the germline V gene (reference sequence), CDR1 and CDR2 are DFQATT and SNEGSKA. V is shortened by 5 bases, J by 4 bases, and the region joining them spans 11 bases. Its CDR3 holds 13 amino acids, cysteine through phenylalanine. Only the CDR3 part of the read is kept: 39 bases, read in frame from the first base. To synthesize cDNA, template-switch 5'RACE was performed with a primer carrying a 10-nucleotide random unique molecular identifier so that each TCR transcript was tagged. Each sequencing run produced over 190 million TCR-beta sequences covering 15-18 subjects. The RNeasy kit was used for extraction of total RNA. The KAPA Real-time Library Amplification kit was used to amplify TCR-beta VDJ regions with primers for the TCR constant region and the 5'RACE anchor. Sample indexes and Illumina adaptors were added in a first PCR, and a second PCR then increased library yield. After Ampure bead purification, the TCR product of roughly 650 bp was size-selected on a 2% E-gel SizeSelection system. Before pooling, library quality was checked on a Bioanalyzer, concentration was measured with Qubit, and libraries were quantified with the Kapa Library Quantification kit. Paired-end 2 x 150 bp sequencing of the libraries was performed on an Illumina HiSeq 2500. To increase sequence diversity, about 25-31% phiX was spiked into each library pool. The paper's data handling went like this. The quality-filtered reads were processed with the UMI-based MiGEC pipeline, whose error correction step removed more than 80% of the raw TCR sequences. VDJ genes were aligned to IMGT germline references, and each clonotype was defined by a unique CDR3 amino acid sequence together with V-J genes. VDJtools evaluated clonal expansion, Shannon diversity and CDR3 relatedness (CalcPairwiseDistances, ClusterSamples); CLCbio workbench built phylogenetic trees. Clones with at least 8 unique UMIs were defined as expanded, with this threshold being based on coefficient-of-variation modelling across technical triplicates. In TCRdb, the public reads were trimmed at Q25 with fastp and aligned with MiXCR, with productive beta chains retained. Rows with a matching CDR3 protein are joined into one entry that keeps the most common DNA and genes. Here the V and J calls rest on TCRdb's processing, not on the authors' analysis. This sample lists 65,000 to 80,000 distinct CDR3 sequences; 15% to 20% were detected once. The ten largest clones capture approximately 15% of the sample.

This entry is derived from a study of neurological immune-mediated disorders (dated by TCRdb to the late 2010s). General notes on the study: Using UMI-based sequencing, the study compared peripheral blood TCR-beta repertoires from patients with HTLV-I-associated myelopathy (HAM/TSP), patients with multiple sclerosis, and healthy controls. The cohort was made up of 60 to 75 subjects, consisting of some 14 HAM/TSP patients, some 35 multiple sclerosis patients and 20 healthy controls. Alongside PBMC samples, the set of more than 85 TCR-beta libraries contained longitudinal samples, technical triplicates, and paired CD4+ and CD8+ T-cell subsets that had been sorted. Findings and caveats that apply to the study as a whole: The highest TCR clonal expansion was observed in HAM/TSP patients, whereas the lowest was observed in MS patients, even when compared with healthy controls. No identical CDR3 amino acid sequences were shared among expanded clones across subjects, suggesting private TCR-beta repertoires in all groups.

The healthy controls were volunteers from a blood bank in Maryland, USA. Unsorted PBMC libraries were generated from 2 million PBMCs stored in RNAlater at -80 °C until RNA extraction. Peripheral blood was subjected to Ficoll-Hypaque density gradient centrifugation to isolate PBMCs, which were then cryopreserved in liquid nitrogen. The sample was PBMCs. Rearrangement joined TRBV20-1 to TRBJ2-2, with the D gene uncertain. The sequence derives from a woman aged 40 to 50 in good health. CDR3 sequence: CSACMTGTGELFF. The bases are TGCAGTGCTTGCATGACGGGCACCGGGGAGCTGTTTTTT.